What follows is one T cell receptor beta chain and its context. As yet, its antigen is unknown. Time point defined: pretreatment peripheral blood. Data came from immunoSEQ multiplex PCR; TCRdb stores just in-frame clones and leaves some out. Of more than 15,000 clones in the sample, 89% were seen once. This entry belongs to a study of PD-L1 blockade in urothelial cancer. The study's findings and limits: When measured at 3 weeks, tumor-associated blood clones expanded more in durable-benefit patients.

The sample consisted of PBMCs, taken around atezolizumab (anti-PD-L1) treatment. The clonotype originates from a man aged 65 to 85 with urothelial cancer.

The CDR3 loop reads CASSLGQGANNEQFF. CDR3 sequence (DNA): TGCGCCAGCAGCTTGGGGCAGGGGGCGAACAATGAGCAGTTCTTC. This sequence joins TRBV5-1 and TRBJ2-1; 8 nucleotides line up with TRBD1. V dropped 0 bases and J dropped 5; count of bases not matched to a gene: 4. The CDR3 loop spans 15 amino acids. Germline V CDR1 and CDR2: SGHRS, YFSETQ.